The rows below give T cell receptor beta chains drawn from one sample of a study of cytomegalovirus exposure and HLA in healthy donors. The table came from immunoSEQ multiplex PCR; TCRdb's copy has only in-frame clones and leaves some out. In the table there are more than 85,000 clones, roughly 76% of which are singletons. The sequenced sample was PBMCs. These receptor sequences come from a woman between 50 and 59 years old in good health and CMV-seropositive. CDR3s include the opening cysteine and the closing phenylalanine or tryptophan. A D gene is named only where the DNA matches it firmly. Rows may omit the clone size; those that give it use once, few, many or a size class.

-	TRBV29-1	-	TRBJ1-1	CSVTKGSGFTEAFF	TGCAGCGTTACGAAAGGGTCAGGGTTCACTGAAGCTTTCTTT
-	TRBV6-1	-	TRBJ1-2	CASSPQAGRNYGYTF	TGTGCCAGCAGTCCTCAGGCAGGGCGGAACTATGGCTACACCTTC
TRBD1	TRBV27	-	TRBJ2-7	CASSPTGLPYEQYF	TGTGCCAGCAGTCCGACAGGGTTGCCCTACGAGCAGTACTTC
-	TRBV21-1	-	TRBJ2-6	CASSKQGPGANVLTF	TGTGCCAGCAGCAAACAGGGTCCTGGGGCCAACGTCCTGACTTTC
TRBD1	TRBV7-9	-	TRBJ1-3	CASSLARQGLHTIYF	TGTGCCAGCAGCTTAGCTAGACAGGGTTTGCACACCATATATTTT
-	TRBV19	-	TRBJ2-5	CASSMGRGSETQYF	TGTGCCAGTAGTATGGGGAGGGGGAGTGAGACCCAGTACTTC
TRBD1	TRBV2	-	TRBJ1-6	CASSVPGQGLSPLHF	TGTGCCAGCAGTGTGCCGGGACAGGGATTGTCACCCCTCCACTTT
TRBD2	TRBV10-3	-	TRBJ2-2	CAISETSGTTGELFF	TGTGCCATCAGTGAGACTAGCGGGACCACCGGGGAGCTGTTTTTT
-	TRBV9	few	TRBJ2-2	CASSPHGGVAMNTGELFF	TGTGCCAGCAGCCCCCATGGAGGGGTGGCTATGAACACCGGGGAGCTGTTTTTT
TRBD2	TRBV5-4	once	TRBJ2-7	CASSSGTSGSYEQYF	TGTGCCAGCAGCTCCGGGACTAGCGGTTCCTACGAGCAGTACTTC
-	TRBV5-1	-	TRBJ1-2	CASSLDQGNYGYTF	TGCGCCAGCAGCTTGGACCAGGGGAACTATGGCTACACCTTC
-	TRBV7-2	-	TRBJ1-1	CASSAPYAEAFF	TGTGCCAGCAGCGCCCCCTATGCTGAAGCTTTCTTT
TRBD2	TRBV18	-	TRBJ2-4	CASSPGRGVKNIQYF	TGTGCCAGCTCACCAGGTCGGGGGGTCAAAAACATTCAGTACTTC
-	TRBV15	-	TRBJ2-7	CATSRGVTGPYEQYF	TGTGCCACCAGCAGAGGGGTGACAGGCCCCTACGAGCAGTACTTC
-	TRBV18	few	TRBJ1-2	CASSPAAEGYTF	TGTGCCAGCTCCCCAGCCGCGGAGGGCTACACCTTC
TRBD1	TRBV19	-	TRBJ2-5	CASSRQGLGETQYF	TGTGCCAGTAGTAGACAGGGGTTAGGGGAGACCCAGTACTTC
-	TRBV18	few	TRBJ2-1	CASSPGLSSYNEQFF	TGTGCCAGCTCCCCGGGTCTTAGCTCCTACAATGAGCAGTTCTTC
-	TRBV5-1	-	TRBJ2-3	CASSLGGLSTDTQYF	TGCGCCAGCAGCTTGGGGGGACTCAGCACAGATACGCAGTATTTT
TRBD1	TRBV29-1	few	TRBJ1-1	CSTTGTVNTEAFF	TGCAGCACCACCGGGACAGTCAACACTGAAGCTTTCTTT
TRBD2	TRBV9	-	TRBJ2-1	CASSATVSGSEFF	TGTGCCAGCAGCGCGACAGTTAGCGGGAGCGAGTTCTTC
-	TRBV19	-	TRBJ2-2	CASSRTDTGELFF	TGTGCCAGTAGTAGGACAGACACCGGGGAGCTGTTTTTT
-	TRBV7-9	-	TRBJ2-1	CASSSLTGSYNEQFF	TGTGCCAGCAGCTCCTTGACAGGTTCCTACAATGAGCAGTTCTTC
-	TRBV5-1	-	TRBJ1-6	CASSLGTGDSPLHF	TGCGCCAGCAGCTTAGGGACGGGGGATTCACCCCTCCACTTT
TRBD2	TRBV10-3	-	TRBJ2-7	CAISESASGGSYEQYF	TGTGCCATCAGTGAGTCTGCTAGCGGGGGTTCCTACGAGCAGTACTTC
-	TRBV5-1	-	TRBJ1-5	CASSLAPGQPQHF	TGCGCCAGCAGCTTGGCGCCGGGTCAGCCCCAGCATTTT
-	TRBV7-9	few	TRBJ2-3	CASSLISRSTDTQYF	TGTGCCAGCAGCTTAATCTCTAGATCGACAGATACGCAGTATTTT
TRBD2	TRBV7-2	-	TRBJ2-1	CASSLVATTGEGVEQFF	TGTGCCAGCAGCTTAGTGGCTACCACGGGGGAGGGAGTTGAGCAGTTCTTC
-	TRBV19	-	TRBJ1-3	CASSRDTIYF	TGTGCCAGTTCGAGGGACACCATATATTTT
TRBD1	TRBV5-4	-	TRBJ2-5	CASSSQQAGGRETQYF	TGTGCCAGCAGTTCACAACAAGCAGGGGGCCGGGAGACCCAGTACTTC
-	TRBV2	-	TRBJ1-4	CASSGDSDEKLFF	TGTGCCAGCAGTGGAGATTCCGATGAAAAACTGTTTTTT
-	TRBV6-1	-	TRBJ2-7	CASSSQQDHEQYF	TGTGCCAGCAGCTCGCAACAGGATCACGAGCAGTACTTC
TRBD1	TRBV7-9	once	TRBJ2-7	CASGTAYEQYF	TGTGCCAGCGGGACAGCCTACGAGCAGTACTTC
-	TRBV7-2	-	TRBJ2-5	CASSPVGQETQYF	TGTGCCAGCAGCCCCGTCGGCCAAGAGACCCAGTACTTC
-	TRBV29-1	few	TRBJ1-1	CSAGILGRSTEAFF	TGCAGCGCCGGTATTCTAGGAAGGAGCACTGAAGCTTTCTTT
-	TRBV6-1	few	TRBJ2-7	CASSDVAAYEQYF	TGTGCCAGCAGTGATGTCGCAGCCTACGAGCAGTACTTC
-	TRBV4-3	-	TRBJ1-2	CASSPTVNYGYTF	TGCGCCAGCAGCCCGACAGTTAACTATGGCTACACCTTC
TRBD2	TRBV9	-	TRBJ2-1	CASSDTSGNYNEQFF	TGTGCCAGCAGCGACACTAGCGGGAACTACAATGAGCAGTTCTTC
-	TRBV7-2	-	TRBJ2-1	CASSYTNNEQFF	TGTGCCAGCAGCTACACTAACAATGAGCAGTTCTTC
-	TRBV7-3	-	TRBJ2-7	CASSLTGGENYEQYF	TGTGCCAGCAGCTTAACGGGAGGAGAAAACTACGAGCAGTACTTC
-	TRBV18	-	TRBJ2-5	CASSPAGEPRETQYF	TGTGCCAGCTCACCCGCCGGAGAGCCCCGAGAGACCCAGTACTTC
TRBD1	TRBV5-1	-	TRBJ1-1	CASSLTGQGGTEAFF	TGCGCCAGCAGCCTGACCGGACAGGGGGGCACTGAAGCTTTCTTT
-	TRBV7-2	-	TRBJ1-1	CASSSQGGDTEAFF	TGTGCCAGCAGCTCACAGGGAGGGGACACTGAAGCTTTCTTT
-	TRBV6-1	-	TRBJ2-5	CASSSGVYQETQYF	TGTGCCAGCAGCAGCGGTGTCTACCAAGAGACCCAGTACTTC
-	TRBV29-1	-	TRBJ2-3	CSVLTGRSTDTQYF	TGCAGCGTCCTGACGGGGAGAAGCACAGATACGCAGTATTTT
-	TRBV6-6	-	TRBJ2-2	CASSYAGVYTGELFF	TGTGCCAGCAGTTACGCAGGGGTGTACACCGGGGAGCTGTTTTTT
-	TRBV19	-	TRBJ1-1	CASRDWNTEAFF	TGTGCCAGTAGGGACTGGAACACTGAAGCTTTCTTT
TRBD2	TRBV15	once	TRBJ2-7	CATSRGREGGPEEQYF	TGTGCCACCAGCAGAGGTCGGGAGGGAGGGCCGGAAGAGCAGTACTTC
-	TRBV6-1	-	TRBJ1-5	CASSARVGHQHF	TGTGCCAGCAGTGCCAGGGTGGGACATCAGCATTTT
TRBD1	TRBV5-4	-	TRBJ2-1	CASSPLRGIAHEQFF	TGTGCCAGCAGCCCCCTCAGGGGGATCGCGCATGAGCAGTTCTTC
TRBD2	TRBV4-3	-	TRBJ2-3	CASSLDGRGGDTQYF	TGCGCCAGCAGCCTAGATGGGAGGGGTGGGGATACGCAGTATTTT
TRBD2	TRBV5-1	-	TRBJ2-3	CASSPSGTSGADTQYF	TGCGCCAGTTCTCCGTCCGGGACTAGCGGGGCCGATACGCAGTATTTT
-	TRBV15	-	TRBJ1-3	CATSRGNRHLSGNTIYF	TGTGCCACCAGCAGAGGGAATCGACACCTCTCTGGAAACACCATATATTTT
TRBD2	TRBV4-3	-	TRBJ2-3	CASSHTPGTSGTDTQYF	TGCGCCAGCAGCCACACGCCCGGGACTAGCGGCACAGATACGCAGTATTTT